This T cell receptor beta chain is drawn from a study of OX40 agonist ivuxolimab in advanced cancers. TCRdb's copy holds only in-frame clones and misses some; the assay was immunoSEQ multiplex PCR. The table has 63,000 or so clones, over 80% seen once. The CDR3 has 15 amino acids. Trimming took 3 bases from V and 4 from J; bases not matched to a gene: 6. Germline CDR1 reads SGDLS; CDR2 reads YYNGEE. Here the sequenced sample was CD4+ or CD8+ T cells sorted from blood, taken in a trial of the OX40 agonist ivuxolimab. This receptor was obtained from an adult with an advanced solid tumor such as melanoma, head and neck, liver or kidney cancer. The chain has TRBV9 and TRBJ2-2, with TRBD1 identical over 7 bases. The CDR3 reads CASSETGAGTGELFF. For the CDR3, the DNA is TGTGCCAGCAGCGAAACAGGGGCTGGCACCGGGGAGCTGTTTTTT.